This T cell receptor beta chain was captured in a study of cytomegalovirus exposure and HLA in healthy donors. General observations from the study: Presence/absence analyses supposed approximately even sequencing depth among donors. Later, an analysis showed that TCR beta chains associated with HLA were more clonally expanded than others that were equally common.

Notes on this clone: No antigen is known for it.

The PCR ran on 60 Vbeta and 13 Jbeta primers. Sequenced by immunoSEQ multiplex PCR; TCRdb stores in-frame clones only, minus some. The table has about 160,000 clones, just under 75% seen once. Per germline, CDR1 LGHNA and CDR2 YSLEER. V shed 4 bases, J shed 6 bases, and the junction held 11 bases outside the gene matches. The CDR3 loop spans 15 amino acids. The sample consisted of PBMCs. The receptor comes from a woman younger than 35 in good health and CMV-seronegative. The chain links TRBV4-3 to TRBJ1-1; TRBD1 aligns across 7 bases. The CDR3, as DNA: TGCGCCAGCAGCCGAGAGAACGACAGGGACGCTGAAGCTTTCTTT. Its translation is CASSRENDRDAEAFF.